This T cell receptor (beta chain) was sequenced for a study of identical twins. Overall study findings and caveats: Beta out-of-frame twin sharing showed a weaker excess.

Germline V gene data show CDR1 as MNHNS and CDR2 as SASEGT. The CDR3 has 14 residues. V shed 6 bases and J shed 0 bases, with 9 bases lying between them. Template switching (which added a universal primer site) was used, and cDNA carried unique molecular identifiers. TCRdb re-analysed the 5' RACE reads in MiXCR, keeping a single row per CDR3 protein. The sample has 1.5 million to 2 million distinct CDR3 sequences; about 30% are singletons. A note on this clonotype: Antigen specificity is unknown.

Everyone who gave samples was a healthy Caucasian. J is TRBJ1-5 and V is TRBV6-1; D is unresolved. What was sequenced was cord blood. This sequence originates from a newborn girl in good health. CDR3 region: CASRELDSNQPQHF. CDR3 DNA: TGTGCCAGCAGGGAGCTGGATAGCAATCAGCCCCAGCATTTT.